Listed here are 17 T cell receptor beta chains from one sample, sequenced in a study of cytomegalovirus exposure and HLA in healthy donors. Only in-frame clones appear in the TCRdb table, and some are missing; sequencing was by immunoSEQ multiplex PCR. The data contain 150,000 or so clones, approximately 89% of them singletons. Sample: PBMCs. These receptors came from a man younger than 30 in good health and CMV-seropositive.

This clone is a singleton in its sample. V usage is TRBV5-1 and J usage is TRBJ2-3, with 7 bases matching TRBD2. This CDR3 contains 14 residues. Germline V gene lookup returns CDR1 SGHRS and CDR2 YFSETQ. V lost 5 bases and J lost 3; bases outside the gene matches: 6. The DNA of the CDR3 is TGCGCCAGCAGGGTAGGACTAGAAACAGATACGCAGTATTTT. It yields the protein CASRVGLETDTQYF.

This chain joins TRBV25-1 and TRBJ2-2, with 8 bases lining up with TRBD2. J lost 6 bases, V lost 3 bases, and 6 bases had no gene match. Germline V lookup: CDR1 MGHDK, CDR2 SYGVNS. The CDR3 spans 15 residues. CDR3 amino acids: CASSEGTGGSGELFF. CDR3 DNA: TGTGCCAGCAGTGAGGGAACGGGGGGGTCCGGGGAGCTGTTTTTT.

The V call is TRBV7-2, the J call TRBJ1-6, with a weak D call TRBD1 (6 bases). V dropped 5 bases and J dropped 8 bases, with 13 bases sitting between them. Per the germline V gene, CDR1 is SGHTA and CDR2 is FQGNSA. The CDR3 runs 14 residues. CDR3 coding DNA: TGTGCCAGCAGCCTCAGGGGCTGGGATTCACCCCTCCACTTT. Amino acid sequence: CASSLRGWDSPLHF.

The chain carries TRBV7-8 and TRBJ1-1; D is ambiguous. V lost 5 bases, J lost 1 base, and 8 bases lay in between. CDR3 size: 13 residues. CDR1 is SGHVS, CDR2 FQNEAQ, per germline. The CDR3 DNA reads TGTGCCAGCAGCGACCCGGGGAACACTGAAGCTTTCTTT. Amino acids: CASSDPGNTEAFF. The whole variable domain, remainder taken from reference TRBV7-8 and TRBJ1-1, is GAGVSQSPRYKVAKRGQDVALRCDPISGHVSLFWYQQALGQGPEFLTYFQNEAQLDKSGLPSDRFFAERPEGSVSTLKIQRTQQEDSAVYLCASSDPGNTEAFFGQGTRLTVV.

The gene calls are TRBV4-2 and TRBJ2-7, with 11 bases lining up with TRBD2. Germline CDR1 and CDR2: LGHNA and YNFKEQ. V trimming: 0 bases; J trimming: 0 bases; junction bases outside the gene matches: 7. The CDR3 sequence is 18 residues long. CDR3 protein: CASSQETAGTSGSYEQYF. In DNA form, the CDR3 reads TGTGCCAGCAGCCAAGAAACGGCAGGGACTAGCGGCTCCTACGAGCAGTACTTC.

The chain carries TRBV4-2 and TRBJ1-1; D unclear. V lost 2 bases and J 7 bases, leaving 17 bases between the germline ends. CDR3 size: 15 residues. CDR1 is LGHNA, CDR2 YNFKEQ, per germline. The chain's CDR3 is CASSQIQLQNYEAFF. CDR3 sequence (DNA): TGTGCCAGCAGCCAAATACAGTTGCAGAATTATGAAGCTTTCTTT.

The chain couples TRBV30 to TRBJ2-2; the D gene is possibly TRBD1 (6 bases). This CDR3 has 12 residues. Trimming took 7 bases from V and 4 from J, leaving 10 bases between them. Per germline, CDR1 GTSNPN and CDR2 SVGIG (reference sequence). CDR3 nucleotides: TGTGCCTCGCAGGGGAGCACCGGGGAGCTGTTTTTT. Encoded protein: CASQGSTGELFF.

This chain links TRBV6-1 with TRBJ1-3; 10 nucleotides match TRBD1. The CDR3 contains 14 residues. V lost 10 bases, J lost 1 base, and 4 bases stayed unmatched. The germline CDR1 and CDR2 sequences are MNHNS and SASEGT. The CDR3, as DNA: TGTGCCACCGTGGACAGGGGGTCTGGAAACACCATATATTTT. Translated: CATVDRGSGNTIYF.

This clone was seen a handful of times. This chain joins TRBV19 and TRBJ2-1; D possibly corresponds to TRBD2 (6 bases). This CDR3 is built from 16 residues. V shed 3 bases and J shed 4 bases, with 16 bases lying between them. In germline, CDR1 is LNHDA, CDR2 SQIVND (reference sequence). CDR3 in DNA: TGTGCCAGTAGTATGTCGGTGGCGGGACGGTACAATGAGCAGTTCTTC. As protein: CASSMSVAGRYNEQFF.

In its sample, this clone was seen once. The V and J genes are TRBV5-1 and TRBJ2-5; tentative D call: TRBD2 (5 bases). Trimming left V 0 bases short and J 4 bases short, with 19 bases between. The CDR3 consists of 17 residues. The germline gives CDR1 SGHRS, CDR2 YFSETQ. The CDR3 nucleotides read TGCGCCAGCAGCTTGGTCTCGCCTGACTATCCAAGAGAGACCCAGTACTTC. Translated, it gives CASSLVSPDYPRETQYF.

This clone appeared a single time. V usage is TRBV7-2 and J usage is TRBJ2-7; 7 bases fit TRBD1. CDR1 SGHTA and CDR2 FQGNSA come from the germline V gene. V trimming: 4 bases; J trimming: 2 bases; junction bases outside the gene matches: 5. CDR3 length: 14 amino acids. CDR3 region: CASSSQTGTYEQYF. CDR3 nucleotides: TGTGCCAGCAGCTCTCAGACAGGGACCTACGAGCAGTACTTC.

The CDR3 DNA is TGTGCCAGCACCCCCATGGAGGGGGCGGTTAGCGGATACGAGCAGTACTTC. It is translated as CASTPMEGAVSGYEQYF. J is TRBJ2-7 and V is TRBV28; possibly TRBD1 for D (7 bases). CDR1 and CDR2 from the germline V gene are MDHEN and SYDVKM. Trimming removed 7 bases from V and 4 bases from J, with 26 bases in between. The CDR3 is made up of 17 amino acids.

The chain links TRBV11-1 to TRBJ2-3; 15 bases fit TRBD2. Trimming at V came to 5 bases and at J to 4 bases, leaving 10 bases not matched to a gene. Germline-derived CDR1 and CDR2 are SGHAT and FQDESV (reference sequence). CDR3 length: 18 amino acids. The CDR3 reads CASSRRTSGRAMADTQYF. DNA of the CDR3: TGTGCCAGCAGCCGGAGGACTAGCGGGAGGGCTATGGCAGATACGCAGTATTTT. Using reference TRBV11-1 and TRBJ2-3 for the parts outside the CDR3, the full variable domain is EAEVAQSPRYKITEKSQAVAFWCDPISGHATLYWYRQILGQGPELLVQFQDESVVDDSQLPKDRFSAERLKGVDSTLKIQPAELGDSAMYLCASSRRTSGRAMADTQYFGPGTRLTVL.

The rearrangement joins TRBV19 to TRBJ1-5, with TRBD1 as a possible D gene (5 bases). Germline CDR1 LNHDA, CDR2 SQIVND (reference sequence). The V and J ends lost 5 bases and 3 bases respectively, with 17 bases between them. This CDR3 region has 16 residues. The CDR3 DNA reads TGTGCCAGTAGTTCTGGGGGGGGAAGGAACAATCAGCCCCAGCATTTT. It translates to CASSSGGGRNNQPQHF.

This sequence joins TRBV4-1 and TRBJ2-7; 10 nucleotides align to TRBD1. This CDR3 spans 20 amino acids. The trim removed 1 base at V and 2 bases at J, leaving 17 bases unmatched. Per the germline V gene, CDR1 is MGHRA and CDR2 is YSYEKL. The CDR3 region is CASSQGPGTGAPGGAYEQYF. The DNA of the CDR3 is TGCGCCAGCAGCCAAGGGCCGGGGACAGGGGCTCCGGGCGGGGCCTACGAGCAGTACTTC.

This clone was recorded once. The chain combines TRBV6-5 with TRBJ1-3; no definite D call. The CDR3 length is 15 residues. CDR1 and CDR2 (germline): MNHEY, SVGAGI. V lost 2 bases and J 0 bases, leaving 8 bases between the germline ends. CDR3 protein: CASSYQATSGNTIYF. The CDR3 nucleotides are TGTGCCAGCAGTTACCAAGCCACCTCTGGAAACACCATATATTTT.

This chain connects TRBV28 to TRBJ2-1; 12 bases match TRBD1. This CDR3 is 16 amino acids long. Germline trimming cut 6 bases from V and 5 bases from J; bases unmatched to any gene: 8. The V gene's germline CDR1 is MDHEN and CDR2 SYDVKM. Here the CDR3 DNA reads TGTGCCAGCAGACTTGCCGGGACAGGGGGCCACAATGAGCAGTTCTTC. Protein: CASRLAGTGGHNEQFF.